The TCR beta chain under discussion was sequenced for a study of shared clonotypes between healthy human individuals (dated by TCRdb to 2020 to 2022). At the level of the whole study: The cohort included a few men and a couple of women between 18 and 49 years of age. Libraries were prepared and TCR repertoires were sequenced by different laboratories using diverse techniques, in order to increase sequencing depth and limit assay-specific biases. Per donor, three plates each were used for CD4 naive and CD4 memory, two for CD8 naive, and one for CD8 memory. Between about 0.8 and 9 billion PBMCs per donor were obtained by leukapheresis. Blood TCR repertoires of 5 or 6 healthy adults were deeply sequenced to estimate repertoire size and the extent of clonotype sharing between individuals. Overall study outcomes, separate from this receptor: Sampling was restricted to blood, and TCR repertoires in tissues likely differ from the TCR repertoires found in blood. Naive subsets generally had larger estimated clonotype richness than memory subsets did. Compared with non-shared clonotypes, clonotypes shared by all four sorted-subset donors had higher generation probabilities. Even with the large sequencing depth, rarefaction of the sorted-subset datasets indicated that sequencing was incomplete. Because the study included a small number of donors, the genetic and exposure-history diversity represented was limited. When a few donors were compared, the shared fraction of clonotypes was about 5.2% for naive CD4, approximately 3.3% for naive CD8, 2% to 2.5% for memory CD4, and 0.35% to 0.4% for memory CD8. Pairwise subsampling led to the expectation that sequencing depth would affect the degree of clonotype sharing among donors.

Counted from cysteine to phenylalanine, this CDR3 has 14 amino acids. Just the 42-base CDR3 DNA is kept, in frame starting at base 1. At the junction V is shortened by 4 bases and J by 7 bases, with 14 bases in between. Based on the germline V gene (reference sequence), the CDR1 and CDR2 sequences are SGHAT and FQDESV. As concerns this clone: What this receptor recognizes is not known. No per-base quality is available; no much larger clone lies one base away.

Donors were healthy HIV-negative adults with no recently reported acute infections or vaccinations. Every donor was a Caucasian adult living in Nashville, Tennessee, USA. CD4+ T cells were enriched by magnetic negative selection, after which naive cells were positively selected on CD45RA and the negative fraction was taken as the memory subset. Blood was collected by leukapheresis, and PBMCs were isolated by Ficoll-Histopaque density gradient centrifugation and then cryopreserved in liquid nitrogen vapor phase. Analytical flow cytometry was used to check the purity and quantity of every magnetically sorted T cell population. From each sorted fraction, genomic DNA was isolated and quantified by UV absorbance on a Nanodrop 2000c. Using the deep immunoSEQ assay, multiplex PCR amplified TCR CDR3 regions from genomic DNA. For each cell subset, the extracted genomic DNA was distributed evenly across all wells of several immunoSEQ 96-well plates, and each plate served as one replicate. For sorted subsets, approximately 190 ng of genomic DNA, equivalent to around 31,000 T cell genomes, went into each replicate PCR. Purified libraries were measured with a Qubit 3.0 fluorometer, size-checked on a Bioanalyzer 2100, and measured again with the KAPA Library Quantification kit. A separate single-read 150-cycle Illumina NextSeq 550 flow cell was used to sequence each immunoSEQ 96-well plate. Under the source paper's analysis protocol: The immunoSEQ output contained only junctional sequences without quality scores, so filtering could not match that applied to full-length reads. Sequences were annotated with PyIR, a Python wrapper for IgBLAST v1.9, using IMGT germline references to assign V/J genes and CDR3. Reads were removed for weak V/J assignments (E-value above 1e-6), missing CDR3, stop codons, out-of-frame junctions, or ambiguous translated residues. V3J clonotypes were defined as sequences sharing the same inferred V gene, J gene, and CDR3 amino acid sequence. Percentage overlap between repertoires was computed as shared unique clonotypes divided by the size of the smaller repertoire. Three approaches were used to assess repertoire richness: RTK rarefaction, the Chao1 estimator, and Recon v2.1 estimates of unobserved clonotypes. Generation probabilities were computed with OLGA for all TCRbeta clonotypes obtained by the gDNA method from several donors. TCRdb stores this immuneACCESS table with in-frame sequences only. Part of the clones is absent; in the studies checked, under half of the shortfall reflects unresolved V genes, and no reason is known for the rest. That table gives V, J and clone size, and the DNA gave D and trimming. The sample has 1 million to 1.2 million clones on record, 70% to 80% of them singletons. Of the sample, roughly 0.9% falls within the top ten clones.

Source material: memory CD4+ T cells from PBMCs. The sample's cell subset or site, from its label and the paper: CD45RA-negative fraction. The sequence was obtained from a man between 18 and 35 years old in good health. Some clones in this sample may be carry-over from other donors' samples. Recombination joined TRBV11-1 with TRBJ1-3; tentative D gene TRBD1, with 5 bases matching. The nucleotide sequence is given as TGTGCCAGCAGCTCAACTTGGAAGGGGAACACCATATATTTT. Translated, it gives CASSSTWKGNTIYF.